This paragraph covers one TCR beta chain sequence. The data belong to a study of shared clonotypes between healthy human individuals. Assay used: immunoSEQ multiplex PCR; TCRdb lists only in-frame clones, some missing. The data hold under 1 million clones, with about 92% observed a single time. Terminally differentiated effector memory CD45RA+ cells were excluded by CCR7 positive selection of CD45RO-negative cells. The germline V gene has CDR1 MNHEY and CDR2 SVGAGI. The CDR3 is 15 amino acids. V dropped 5 bases and J dropped 5; count of bases not matched to a gene: 6. Input material: naive CD8+ T cells sorted from blood. This clonotype was obtained from a man aged 25-45 years in good health. The gene calls are TRBV6-5 and TRBJ1-4, with 9 bases that match TRBD1. CDR3 DNA sequence: TGTGCCAGCAGTAACACAGGGGGCAGAAATGAAAAACTGTTTTTT. This encodes CASSNTGGRNEKLFF.